Listed below are T cell receptor beta chains from one sample, sequenced in a study of monozygotic twins with cystic fibrosis. TCRdb's table, derived via immunoSEQ multiplex PCR, lists solely in-frame clones and lacks some. The sample shows over 15,000 clones, around 96% of them seen only once. Sequenced sample: blood. These TCRs come from a girl under 10 years old with cystic fibrosis. The CDR3 runs from the conserved cysteine through the conserved F or W. A D gene is named only where the DNA matches it firmly. Size is stated for part of the rows, as once, few or many counts, or as a class when the clone is expanded.

>17|.|.|TRBV5-1|TRBJ1-4
TGCGCCAGCAGCTTGGCTCGAGATACAGGTCCTAATGAAAAACTGTTTTTT
CASSLARDTGPNEKLFF
>14|TRBD2|.|TRBV7-7|TRBJ2-5
TGTGCTAGCAGCCAGACTAGCGGCGGGGAGACCCAGTACTTC
CASSQTSGGETQYF
>17|TRBD1|.|TRBV28|TRBJ1-1
TGTGCCAGCAGTTTGTGGGGACAGGGAAGGGTGAACACTGAAGCTTTCTTT
CASSLWGQGRVNTEAFF
>13|.|.|TRBV2|TRBJ2-2
TGTGCCAGCAGGGGAGAGAACACCGGGGAGCTGTTTTTT
CASRGENTGELFF
>16|TRBD2|.|TRBV29-1|TRBJ2-5
TGCAGCGTTGGCCCCTTACTAGCGGGGGGTCGGGAGACCCAGTACTTC
CSVGPLLAGGRETQYF
>14|TRBD1|.|TRBV28|TRBJ2-2
TGTGCCAGCAGTGGGGACAGGAACACCGGGGAGCTGTTTTTT
CASSGDRNTGELFF
>16|TRBD1|once|TRBV6-6|TRBJ2-1
TGTGCCAGCAGTTACCGGGGACAGGGGGCGATGAATGAGCAGTTCTTC
CASSYRGQGAMNEQFF
>13|TRBD2|.|TRBV2|TRBJ2-7
TGTGCCAGTCTGGGGACTAGCTCCTACGAGCAGTACTTC
CASLGTSSYEQYF
>12|.|.|TRBV5-1|TRBJ2-5
TGCGCCAGCAGCTTACCCGAGAGGACCCAGTACTTC
CASSLPERTQYF
>11|.|once|TRBV5-1|TRBJ2-5
TGCGCCAGGGGGGCCCAAGAGACCCAGTACTTC
CARGAQETQYF
>14|.|.|TRBV11-2|TRBJ2-7
TGTGCCAGCAGCTCCACCGGGACCGTCTACGAGCAGTACTTC
CASSSTGTVYEQYF
>13|.|.|TRBV19|TRBJ1-1
TGTGCCAGTAGCTTGGGGTTGGGCACTGAAGCTTTCTTT
CASSLGLGTEAFF